This T cell receptor (beta chain) was retrieved from a study of T cells in Graves' hyperthyroidism and ophthalmopathy. General study points: Among thyroid clonotypes expanded above 0.001, most also appeared in blood.

The study left out patients who had uncontrolled infection, other autoimmune disease, pregnancy or lactation. Diagnosing involved the use of clinical symptoms, serum thyroxine and TRAb, thyroid ultrasound and orbital computed tomography. This clonotype was seen at least ten times. Antigen unknown. One end of the junction does not line up with germline, which may come from a read error. Amplification of TCR beta CDR3 regions was performed using RNA transcripts as template. TCR CDR3 regions were first amplified by RT-PCR with HTBI primers. TCRdb itself ran the multiplex PCR reads through MiXCR, one entry per CDR3 protein. The repertoire holds hundreds of thousands of distinct CDR3 sequences, with more than 14% as singletons. The sequenced sample was blood. This TCR was sampled from a woman in her forties or fifties with Graves' ophthalmopathy.

CDR3 sequence reads: CASSLSETQYF. CDR3 DNA sequence: TGTGCCAGCAGCTTATCAGAGACCCAGTACTTC. This sequence joins TRBV28 and TRBJ2-5; D gene uncertain. From germline, CDR1 is MDHEN and CDR2 SYDVKM. The CDR3 extends over 11 amino acids.